A selection of T cell receptor beta chains follows, all from one sample in a study of early T cells in non-severe SARS-CoV-2 infection. MiXCR was run by TCRdb on the 5' RACE reads, yielding one entry per CDR3 protein. This sample has approximately 97,000 distinct CDR3 sequences, with less than 15% found just once. Sequences were obtained from whole blood. Receptor source: an adult who was a healthcare worker with PCR-confirmed SARS-CoV-2 infection or an uninfected control (not recorded which). Both conserved end residues are part of each CDR3. D genes are given only for firm matches. Expanded clones are given a class, and other clones once, few, many or no size at all.

CDR3 DNA,CDR3 protein,D gene,V gene,clone size,J gene
TGTGCCTCACGGACCTCTTCCTACGAGCTGTACTTC,CASRTSSYELYF,.,TRBV10-3,.,TRBJ2-7
TGTGCCATCAGTACCGGCCCGCCGCCCTACGAGCAGTACTTC,CAISTGPPPYEQYF,.,TRBV10-3,many,TRBJ2-7
TGTGCCAGCAGCCAATTCGTCAGGGATCAGCCCCAGCATTTT,CASSQFVRDQPQHF,.,TRBV3-1,.,TRBJ1-5
TGCAGTGCTGCGCGACAGGCAGATGGCTACACCTTC,CSAARQADGYTF,.,TRBV20-1,.,TRBJ1-2
TGTGCCAGCAGTGCATTACCCCGTGACGTTTACAATGAGCAGTTCTTC,CASSALPRDVYNEQFF,.,TRBV12-3/TRBV12-4,few,TRBJ2-1
TGTGCCAGCAGTCACCTCAGGACTAGCGGGAGCGATGAGCAGTTCTTC,CASSHLRTSGSDEQFF,TRBD2,TRBV28,.,TRBJ2-1
TGCAGTGCTAGAATTGGCGGGAGGGCCGATGGGGAGACCCAGTACTTC,CSARIGGRADGETQYF,TRBD2,TRBV20-1,many,TRBJ2-5
TGCAGCGTTGAATTTACCGGGGAGCTGTTTTTT,CSVEFTGELFF,.,TRBV29-1,few,TRBJ2-2
TGCGCCAGCAGCCAAGGGATAGTGGGACCGCCATTTCCCGAGCAGTACTTC,CASSQGIVGPPFPEQYF,.,TRBV4-1,many,TRBJ2-7
TGCGCCAGCAGCTTAGTAGCGGGTAACTACGAGCAGTACTTC,CASSLVAGNYEQYF,TRBD2,TRBV5-1,few,TRBJ2-7
TGTGCCAGCAGTTCTACAGGTTCATATTATGGCTACACCTTC,CASSSTGSYYGYTF,.,TRBV28,few,TRBJ1-2
TGCAGCGTTGAAGACAAAGGCTTGAACACTGAAGCTTTCTTT,CSVEDKGLNTEAFF,.,TRBV29-1,.,TRBJ1-1
TGTGCCAGCAGCTTAGCGGGAAGGGGGGCGCGGACTGAAGCTTTCTTT,CASSLAGRGARTEAFF,.,TRBV7-9,.,TRBJ1-1
TGTGCCAGCAGCCCCAGGGCCTCCTACGAGCAGTACTTC,CASSPRASYEQYF,.,TRBV7-2,few,TRBJ2-7
TGTGCCATCAGTGGTACGGGGGGGCAGTACTTC,CAISGTGGQYF,TRBD2,TRBV10-3,.,TRBJ2-7
TGTGCCAGCAGCTCCCTGCCCGGAAACTCCTACAATGAGCAGTTCTTC,CASSSLPGNSYNEQFF,.,TRBV7-6,many,TRBJ2-1
TGCGCCAGCAGCCAAGACGCGGCGTTGTCGGGCACAGATACGCAGTATTTT,CASSQDAALSGTDTQYF,.,TRBV4-3,.,TRBJ2-3
TGTGCCAGCAGCTTTCCTGAAGAGACCCAGTACTTC,CASSFPEETQYF,.,TRBV7-3,many,TRBJ2-5
TGTGCCAGCAGCTTTAACTCGCAAGAGACCCAGTACTTC,CASSFNSQETQYF,.,TRBV11-1,many,TRBJ2-5
TGTGCCAGCAGGCGGGACAGGAGCTCTGGAAACACCATATATTTT,CASRRDRSSGNTIYF,TRBD1,TRBV11-2,.,TRBJ1-3
TGTGCCAGCTCACCACCGGTCCCAGATACGCAGTATTTT,CASSPPVPDTQYF,.,TRBV18,many,TRBJ2-3
TGCAGCGTTGCTGACAGCATGAACACTGAAGCTTTCTTT,CSVADSMNTEAFF,.,TRBV29-1,.,TRBJ1-1
TGTGCCAGCAGCGTCGGGGCCCCTCGGGACGAGCAGTACTTC,CASSVGAPRDEQYF,.,TRBV7-2,.,TRBJ2-7
TGTGCCACCAGCAGAGGGGGACTATCAGATACGCAGTATTTT,CATSRGGLSDTQYF,TRBD2,TRBV15,.,TRBJ2-3
TGCAGTGCTAGACCGCCAACAGGGGAGGACACCGGGGAGCTGTTTTTT,CSARPPTGEDTGELFF,.,TRBV20-1,.,TRBJ2-2
TGTGCCAGCTCACCCGGGGACTATAACAATGAGCAGTTCTTC,CASSPGDYNNEQFF,TRBD2,TRBV18,.,TRBJ2-1
TGTGCCAGCATTCCCGGACAGTCTCTCTTCGAGCAGTACTTC,CASIPGQSLFEQYF,.,TRBV28,many,TRBJ2-7
TGTGCCAGCAGCTTAGGAGAGGGGATGGGCTACACCTTC,CASSLGEGMGYTF,.,TRBV7-9,few,TRBJ1-2
TGTGCCAGCTCACCACCGATCAGGAGTGAAAACACCATATATTTT,CASSPPIRSENTIYF,.,TRBV18,few,TRBJ1-3
TGCGCCAGCCGAGGACAGACGAACACTGAAGCTTTCTTT,CASRGQTNTEAFF,.,TRBV5-1,.,TRBJ1-1
TGTGCCAGTAGTATTCTCCTCTCAAATCAGCCCCAGCATTTT,CASSILLSNQPQHF,.,TRBV19,.,TRBJ1-5